This section outlines one T cell receptor beta chain sequence together with its context. This clonotype was seen a few times. Its antigen is still unknown. Per-nucleotide qualities are absent, and no much larger clonotype sits a single base away. The library was prepared using RT-PCR. The listed sequencing device is Illumina HiSeq 2500. TCRdb's own reprocessing of the public reads used fastp at Q25 and MiXCR and kept productive beta chains. CDR3 protein sequences are deduplicated, and each keeps its most common genes and DNA. The sample table contains roughly 500,000 distinct CDR3 sequences; only one count was recorded for under 25% of them. The leading ten clones occupy about 3% of the sample. The source of the sample is a study of response to subunit inactivated influenza vaccine (dated by TCRdb to between 2017 and 2018). Context from the whole study: The study used deep quantitative T cell receptor repertoire profiling to track responses to a trivalent subunit inactivated influenza vaccine. The paper as a whole reports these results and caveats: The authors suggested that each seasonal influenza vaccination may recruit only a limited number of new T cells.

As encoded in the germline V gene, CDR1 is SGHVS while CDR2 is FQNEAQ. Counted from cysteine to phenylalanine, this CDR3 has 13 amino acids. The retained sequence is limited to the CDR3, 39 bases, with the frame set at the first base. V sheds 5 bases and J sheds 3 bases, leaving 8 bases between their ends. The sample also formed part of further work on T cells expressing NK-cell markers. Per the second study: 5'RACE template switching, by which a universal primer site and unique molecular identifiers were added, was used to make TCR beta cDNA libraries. In sorted CD3+CD56+NKG2C+, CD3+CD56+NKG2C- and CD3+CD56-NKG2C+ T-cell subsets from several donors, TCR beta-chain repertoires were profiled. Among the eight sequenced donors, seven were HCMV-seropositive and one was HCMV-seronegative. In several experiments an anti-gammadeltaTCR antibody was added to restrict sorting to alphabetaTCR-expressing T cells. For 6 or 7 donors, the dominant CD3+CD56+NKG2C+ clonotypes were among the top 10 CD8+ clonotypes and accounted for roughly 1.0-7.5% of CD8+ T cells. Those dominant clonotypes were again the most abundant among CD3+CD56-NKG2C+ cells in a few donors, at about 25-65%. It remained unclear whether the expanded NKG2C-expressing T cell clones were specific for HCMV antigens. The study sequenced eight donors, all healthy volunteers chosen at random: three men and five women. HCMV serostatus was determined by detecting HCMV-specific IgG in serum with a commercial ELISA kit. Ficoll density gradient centrifugation was used to isolate peripheral blood mononuclear cells from blood. Magnetic immunoseparation with Miltenyi isolation kits was used to isolate CD4+ and CD8+ T cells from PBMC. cDNA synthesis was primed from the TCR beta constant segment and was followed by two successive PCR amplification steps. Libraries were sequenced as 2 x 150 bp reads on Illumina HiSeq 2000/2500, MiSeq or NextSeq. MIGEC was used to demultiplex reads and group the reads by UMI, and MiTCR was used to assemble and quantify clonotypes. Only TCR cDNA sequences supported by at least two reads were kept to exclude erroneous sequences. The tcR package was used for downstream repertoire analysis, and clonotypes were matched between fractions using CDR3 nucleotide sequence together with V segment. VDJmatch was used to annotate antigen specificity against VDJdb, with one amino acid substitution allowed in CDR3.

The rearrangement combines TRBV7-8 with TRBJ1-5; the D gene is unclear. This TCR was sampled from a man in his fifties or sixties who received an inactivated influenza vaccine. Donor details come from another sample of the same person, matched by shared clones. The sample was CD4+ T cells sorted from PBMCs, taken about 11 days after vaccination. Read as DNA, the sequence is TGTGCCAGCAGCCCCCGGGTCAATCAGCCCCAGCATTTT. It translates as CASSPRVNQPQHF.